These 20 T cell receptor beta chains were sequenced from one sample in a study of T cell clones after liver transplantation. Sequenced by immunoSEQ multiplex PCR; TCRdb stores in-frame clones only, minus some. Among some 34,000 clones listed, about 94% were seen once. The material sequenced was CD8+ T cells from blood, taken 12 months after liver transplant. All receptors derive from a human patient who received a liver transplant. The T cells may partly be graft donor cells.

V and J are TRBV7-9 and TRBJ2-5, with D uncertain. Germline CDR1 SEHNR, CDR2 FQNEAQ (reference sequence). The V and J ends lost 1 base and 1 base respectively, with 13 bases between them. The CDR3 is 16 residues long. CDR3 nucleotides: TGTGCCAGCAGCTTAGTTCGGGCTGAGCGCCAAGAGACCCAGTACTTC. Encoded protein: CASSLVRAERQETQYF.

This clone appeared once. The V and J genes are TRBV19 and TRBJ1-1, with a weak D call TRBD1 (6 bases). Deletions cut 5 bases from V and 1 base from J, with 14 bases between. The CDR3 covers 15 residues. CDR1 LNHDA and CDR2 SQIVND come from the germline V gene (reference sequence). The CDR3 DNA is TGTGCCAGTAGTGCAGCCGGGACATGGAACACTGAAGCTTTCTTT. Translation gives CASSAAGTWNTEAFF.

The rearrangement uses TRBV29-1 and TRBJ2-7; D might be TRBD1 (6 bases). The CDR3 spans 16 residues. Germline V gene sequence: CDR1 SQVTM, CDR2 ANQGSEA. Trimming stripped 0 bases from V and 0 bases from J, with 15 bases between. CDR3 amino acids: CSVEDTKQGSSYEQYF. The CDR3 DNA reads as TGCAGCGTTGAAGACACAAAACAGGGCTCCTCCTACGAGCAGTACTTC.

The V gene is TRBV9, the J gene TRBJ2-1; D gene ambiguous. The CDR3 contains 14 residues. The V gene's germline CDR1 is SGDLS and CDR2 YYNGEE. Between the trimmed V and J ends, which lost 0 bases and 3 bases, there was a span of 7 bases. The CDR3 loop reads CASSVEGHYNEQFF. CDR3 bases: TGTGCCAGCAGCGTAGAGGGCCACTACAATGAGCAGTTCTTC.

This clone was counted a single time. The genes are TRBV7-9 and TRBJ2-3; a possible D gene is TRBD2 (6 bases). Germline values: CDR1 SEHNR, CDR2 FQNEAQ (reference sequence). The CDR3 has 14 amino acids. V lost 4 bases and J 5 bases, leaving 13 bases between the germline ends. CDR3 bases: TGTGCCAGCAGCTGGCCCCGGGGGATAGATACGCAGTATTTT. It yields the protein CASSWPRGIDTQYF.

V usage is TRBV7-3 and J usage is TRBJ1-1, with 7 bases matching TRBD1. The length of the CDR3 is 17 residues. From germline, CDR1 is SGHTA and CDR2 FQGTGA. Losses at the gene ends were 4 bases for V and 0 bases for J; bases not matched to a gene: 11. CDR3: CASSSTTTGLMNTEAFF. For the CDR3, the DNA is TGTGCCAGCAGCTCAACTACGACAGGGCTAATGAACACTGAAGCTTTCTTT.

In this sample, this clone turned up once. V and J are TRBV29-1 and TRBJ2-7; perhaps TRBD1 as D (5 bases). CDR3 length: 13 amino acids. Germline V lookup: CDR1 SQVTM, CDR2 ANQGSEA. Trimming shortened V by 7 bases and J by 3 bases, and 16 bases separated the two germline ends. The CDR3 DNA reads TGCAGCGCACAGGACAACTCCCGCTACGAGCAGTACTTC. As protein: CSAQDNSRYEQYF.

V and J are TRBV18 and TRBJ2-7; D possibly corresponds to TRBD2 (6 bases). The CDR3 length is 14 residues. Germline CDR1 is KGHSH and CDR2 is LQKENI. V was cut by 5 bases and J by 5 bases, with 16 bases left in between. The CDR3 here is CASSGAGGTHEQYF. The CDR3 DNA reads as TGTGCCAGCTCAGGGGCCGGGGGTACCCACGAGCAGTACTTC.

The chain uses TRBV2 and TRBJ2-7; TRBD2 aligns across 10 bases. The germline CDR1 and CDR2 sequences are SNHLY and FYNNEI. The ends lost 4 bases at V and 4 bases at J; junction bases unmatched: 7. CDR3 length: 15 amino acids. CDR3 sequence: CASSASGRSTYEQYF. In DNA form, the CDR3 reads TGTGCCAGCAGTGCTAGCGGGAGATCAACTTACGAGCAGTACTTC.

V usage is TRBV7-9 and J usage is TRBJ2-3, with 8 positions matching TRBD2. Germline CDR1 and CDR2: SEHNR and FQNEAQ (reference sequence). The V gene end was trimmed by 2 bases and the J gene end by 1 base; junction bases not matched to a gene: 5. This CDR3 region has 16 residues. CDR3 bases: TGTGCCAGCAGCTTAAGGACGGGAGGGGGCACAGATACGCAGTATTTT. Its translation: CASSLRTGGGTDTQYF.

The chain links TRBV5-1 to TRBJ2-7, with D hard to call. The CDR3 runs 11 residues. Per the germline V gene, CDR1 is SGHRS and CDR2 is YFSETQ. Trimming pared 5 bases from V and 3 bases from J, leaving 6 bases between. The CDR3 loop reads CASSESYEQYF. The DNA of the CDR3 is TGCGCCAGCAGTGAGAGCTACGAGCAGTACTTC.

This rearrangement joins TRBV7-9 to TRBJ1-2; D not certain. The CDR3 contains 14 residues. The germline V and J ends were trimmed by 0 bases and 5 bases, with 10 bases remaining between them. CDR1 and CDR2 (germline): SEHNR, FQNEAQ (reference sequence). Written as DNA, the CDR3 is TGTGCCAGCAGCTTAGCGCAGCCAGGTTATGGCTACACCTTC. Its translation is CASSLAQPGYGYTF.

The chain recombines TRBV5-1 with TRBJ2-3; 9 bases agree with TRBD2. The germline gives CDR1 SGHRS, CDR2 YFSETQ. The CDR3 has 18 amino acids. With 3 bases clipped from V and 0 bases from J, the junction kept 11 bases outside the gene matches. CDR3 sequence reads: CASSSWNAGGPSTDTQYF. In DNA, the CDR3 is TGCGCCAGCAGCTCCTGGAATGCGGGAGGGCCCAGCACAGATACGCAGTATTTT.

The rearrangement uses TRBV5-1 and TRBJ2-3; 12 positions match TRBD2. The CDR3 has 18 amino acids. Per germline, CDR1 SGHRS and CDR2 YFSETQ. V shed 1 base and J 7 bases; nucleotides not matched to a gene: 13. The CDR3 DNA reads as TGCGCCAGCAGCTTGAGCCCCCGGACTAGCGGGATGGAATATACGCAGTATTTT. It codes for CASSLSPRTSGMEYTQYF. The entire variable domain, with the rest obtained from reference TRBV5-1 and TRBJ2-3, is as follows: KAGVTQTPRYLIKTRGQQVTLSCSPISGHRSVSWYQQTPGQGLQFLFEYFSETQRNKGNFPGRFSGRQFSNSRSEMNVSTLELGDSALYLCASSLSPRTSGMEYTQYFGPGTRLTVL.

This clone was detected only a few times. The genes are TRBV27 and TRBJ2-7, with D uncertain. The V gene lost 5 bases and the J gene lost 3 bases, with 5 bases spanning the gap. The CDR3 spans 11 residues. CDR1 and CDR2 (germline): MNHEY, SMNVEV (reference sequence). The CDR3 DNA is TGTGCCAGCAGTAATCTCTACGAGCAGTACTTC. Residues: CASSNLYEQYF.

The genes are TRBV14 and TRBJ2-1, with a possible D match to TRBD2 (6 bases). CDR3 length equals 17 residues. Germline V lookup: CDR1 SGHDN, CDR2 FVKESK. V lost 0 bases and J 0 bases, leaving 12 bases between the germline ends. This chain's CDR3 is CASSQDAGFGSYNEQFF. In DNA, the CDR3 is TGTGCCAGCAGCCAAGACGCGGGATTCGGCTCCTACAATGAGCAGTTCTTC.

This chain links TRBV27 with TRBJ1-4; 9 positions agree with TRBD1. Per the germline V gene, CDR1 is MNHEY and CDR2 is SMNVEV (reference sequence). The CDR3 has 21 residues. The V gene end was trimmed by 3 bases and the J gene end by 1 base; junction bases not matched to a gene: 18. The CDR3 nucleotides read TGTGCCAGCAGTTTCCTTGTTTCGTTGGACAGGGGAGGAGTAACTAATGAAAAACTGTTTTTT. Amino acids: CASSFLVSLDRGGVTNEKLFF.

The chain is built from TRBV7-5 and TRBJ2-7; the table's TRBD2 call for D was not verified on the DNA. TRBV7-5 is a pseudogene segment. The CDR3 sequence is 16 residues long. In nucleotides, the CDR3 is TGTGCCAGAGGCCCCGGGGTTGGACCCGACACCTACGAGCAGTACTTC. Translated: CARGPGVGPDTYEQYF.

The J gene is TRBJ2-7, the V gene TRBV7-8; D not resolved. Germline assignment: CDR1 SGHVS and CDR2 FQNEAQ. V was pared by 1 base and J by 3 bases, with 10 bases between. The CDR3 runs 14 residues. The CDR3 DNA follows: TGTGCCAGCAGCTTAGAACCGGCGTTCTACGAGCAGTACTTC. It encodes CASSLEPAFYEQYF.

The CDR3 region is CAGAPPQYEQYF. CDR3 DNA sequence: TGTGCCGGGGCGCCCCCTCAGTACGAGCAGTACTTC. V usage is TRBV6-5 and J usage is TRBJ2-7; a possible D gene is TRBD1 (5 bases). Germline lookup yields CDR1 MNHEY and CDR2 SVGAGI. There are 12 residues in the CDR3. V was clipped by 11 bases and J by 4 bases, with 15 bases between them.